Below are 30 T cell receptor beta chains sequenced from a single sample in a study of cytomegalovirus exposure and HLA in healthy donors. Using immunoSEQ multiplex PCR, the repertoire was profiled, and TCRdb retains in-frame clones only, with some absent. The sample lists under 200,000 clones, approximately 86% occurring once. The sequenced sample consisted of PBMCs. The receptors derive from a woman aged 18-29 years in good health and CMV-seronegative.

In its sample, this clone was seen once. The chain employs TRBV5-1 and TRBJ1-3; 8 nucleotides line up with TRBD1. V shed 4 bases, J shed 4 bases, and the junction held 7 bases outside the gene matches. CDR3 length: 15 residues. Per the germline V gene, CDR1 is SGHRS and CDR2 is YFSETQ. CDR3 loop: CASSEGQAKGNTIYF. For the CDR3, the DNA is TGCGCCAGCAGCGAGGGACAGGCTAAGGGAAACACCATATATTTT. Supplemented by reference TRBV5-1 and TRBJ1-3, the full variable domain reads KAGVTQTPRYLIKTRGQQVTLSCSPISGHRSVSWYQQTPGQGLQFLFEYFSETQRNKGNFPGRFSGRQFSNSRSEMNVSTLELGDSALYLCASSEGQAKGNTIYFGEGSWLTVV.

CDR3: CASSQPSTGRHGYTF. The CDR3 coding sequence is TGCGCCAGCAGCCAACCATCGACAGGGCGGCATGGCTACACCTTC. The V and J genes are TRBV4-1 and TRBJ1-2, with 7 bases aligning to TRBD1. The CDR3 is made up of 15 amino acids. Trimming removed 2 bases from V and 6 bases from J; junction bases left unmatched: 9. Germline CDR1 and CDR2: MGHRA and YSYEKL.

Only one count was recorded for this clone. The rearrangement joins TRBV5-6 to TRBJ1-2; the match to TRBD1 covers 8 bases. Germline lookup yields CDR1 SGHDT and CDR2 YYEEEE. Trimming cost V 4 bases and J 3 bases; bases outside gene matches: 11. This CDR3 region has 16 residues. The CDR3 is CASSATGGRDHYGYTF. CDR3 coding DNA: TGTGCCAGCAGCGCTACAGGGGGGCGGGATCACTATGGCTACACCTTC.

The rearrangement joins TRBV11-3 to TRBJ2-1; 8 bases line up with TRBD1. The CDR3 extends over 14 amino acids. V lost 1 base, J lost 8 bases, and 4 bases stayed unmatched. The germline CDR1 and CDR2 sequences are SGHNT and YENEEA. The CDR3 sequence is CASSLGDRSDEQFF. In nucleotides, the CDR3 is TGTGCCAGCAGCTTAGGGGACAGGAGCGATGAGCAGTTCTTC.

This chain connects TRBV4-3 to TRBJ2-3, with D possibly matching TRBD2 (6 bases). The CDR3 is made up of 15 amino acids. V shed 5 bases and J shed 2 bases, with 14 bases lying between them. From germline, CDR1 is LGHNA and CDR2 YSLEER. CDR3 protein: CASSMLAGYTDTQYF. The CDR3 DNA follows: TGCGCCAGCAGCATGCTGGCGGGGTACACAGATACGCAGTATTTT.

The rearrangement joins TRBV7-9 to TRBJ1-1, with D possibly matching TRBD1 (5 bases). The V and J ends lost 5 bases and 4 bases respectively, with 14 bases between them. CDR1 and CDR2 (germline): SEHNR, FQNEAQ (reference sequence). CDR3 size: 14 residues. The CDR3 loop is CASSLLSGGTEAFF. CDR3 bases: TGTGCCAGCAGCCTTCTTTCGGGGGGCACTGAAGCTTTCTTT. Together with reference TRBV7-9 and TRBJ1-1, the CDR3 gives the full variable domain: DTGVSQNPRHKITKRGQNVTFRCDPISEHNRLYWYRQTLGQGPEFLTYFQNEAQLEKSRLLSDRFSAERPKGSFSTLEIQRTEQGDSAMYLCASSLLSGGTEAFFGQGTRLTVV.

This chain joins TRBV2 and TRBJ2-3; 8 bases align to TRBD2. Losses at the gene ends were 7 bases for V and 2 bases for J; bases not matched to a gene: 2. CDR3 size: 13 residues. Germline CDR1 reads SNHLY; CDR2 reads FYNNEI. The CDR3 DNA reads as TGTGCCAGCACGGGGGGGGTCACAGATACGCAGTATTTT. It translates to CASTGGVTDTQYF.

The V and J genes are TRBV19 and TRBJ2-1; TRBD2 agrees at 13 bases. The CDR3 length is 17 residues. Per germline, CDR1 LNHDA and CDR2 SQIVND (reference sequence). Trimming removed 2 bases from V and 9 bases from J; junction bases left unmatched: 10. CDR3 in amino acids: CASSISLTSGRFREQFF. The CDR3 DNA reads as TGTGCCAGTAGTATATCCCTGACTAGCGGGAGGTTCCGTGAGCAGTTCTTC.

This chain joins TRBV2 and TRBJ1-1; D gene ambiguous. Germline CDR1 reads SNHLY; CDR2 reads FYNNEI. The germline V and J ends were trimmed by 6 bases and 7 bases, with 12 bases remaining between them. The CDR3 is 12 residues long. DNA of the CDR3: TGTGCCAGCAGCAACGAGGGTCGTGAAGCTTTCTTT. Its translation: CASSNEGREAFF.

This rearrangement joins TRBV5-6 to TRBJ1-3, with D unresolved. The V end was cut by 4 bases, the J end by 0 bases, with 14 bases between. Germline assignment: CDR1 SGHDT and CDR2 YYEEEE. CDR3 size: 16 residues. The CDR3 DNA follows: TGTGCCAGCAGCCTGAGTGGCGGCCTCTCTGGAAACACCATATATTTT. This translates into CASSLSGGLSGNTIYF.

The chain is built from TRBV7-3 and TRBJ2-3; no clear D. The V end lost 3 bases, the J end lost 2 bases, and 12 bases lay between the germline ends. The germline V gene encodes CDR1 SGHTA and CDR2 FQGTGA. CDR3 size: 15 residues. The CDR3 protein is CASSFQTVSTDTQYF. The DNA of the CDR3 is TGTGCCAGCAGCTTTCAGACTGTATCCACAGATACGCAGTATTTT.

The chain carries TRBV29-1 and TRBJ1-2; D not certain. The CDR3 length is 15 residues. V lost 4 bases to trimming and J lost 4 bases, with 19 bases between them. From germline, CDR1 is SQVTM and CDR2 ANQGSEA. CDR3 protein: CSVVRTEGLFYGYTF. The CDR3 DNA sequence: TGCAGCGTTGTAAGGACGGAGGGCCTCTTCTATGGCTACACCTTC.

This chain uses TRBV11-2 with TRBJ2-3; 11 bases map to TRBD2. CDR1 and CDR2 (germline): SGHAT, FQNNGV. The CDR3 spans 17 residues. The V gene end was trimmed by 2 bases and the J gene end by 2 bases; junction bases not matched to a gene: 6. The CDR3 DNA sequence: TGTGCCAGCAGCTTACCGACTAGCGGGACGATCACAGATACGCAGTATTTT. This codes for CASSLPTSGTITDTQYF.

This sequence joins TRBV15 and TRBJ2-7, with TRBD2 matching 12 bases. Unmatched junction bases numbered 11, after V lost 4 bases and J lost 1 base. Germline V gene lookup returns CDR1 LNHNV and CDR2 YYDKDF (reference sequence). This CDR3 spans 18 amino acids. CDR3 DNA sequence: TGTGCCACCAGCATCGCCAAAATAACTAGCGGGGGGTCCTACGAGCAGTACTTC. As protein: CATSIAKITSGGSYEQYF.

The chain is built from TRBV18 and TRBJ1-6; D not certain. The CDR3 runs to 12 residues. Germline values: CDR1 KGHSH, CDR2 LQKENI. Trimming removed 3 bases at V and 13 bases at J, with 10 bases between. CDR3 DNA sequence: TGTGCCAGCTCACCCGATGACGGGCCCCTCCACTTT. This sequence encodes CASSPDDGPLHF.

V usage is TRBV4-1 and J usage is TRBJ2-5; 7 bases match TRBD2. V lost 6 bases to trimming and J lost 5 bases; unmatched junction nucleotides: 12. Germline-derived CDR1 and CDR2 are MGHRA and YSYEKL. The CDR3 totals 15 residues. CDR3 amino acids: CASSKLERDRETQYF. CDR3 in DNA: TGCGCCAGCAGTAAGCTGGAGCGGGATCGGGAGACCCAGTACTTC.

The chain carries TRBV15 and TRBJ1-2, with 8 bases aligning to TRBD1. CDR1 is LNHNV and CDR2 is YYDKDF in the germline V gene (reference sequence). This CDR3 comprises 13 residues. Trimming at V came to 4 bases and at J to 4 bases, leaving 2 bases not matched to a gene. CDR3 residues: CATSKQGGYGYTF. The CDR3 bases are TGTGCCACCAGCAAACAGGGGGGCTATGGCTACACCTTC.

The genes are TRBV2 and TRBJ1-1; 9 bases align to TRBD1. J was trimmed by 4 bases and V by 8 bases; bases with no gene match: 5. Germline V lookup: CDR1 SNHLY, CDR2 FYNNEI. There are 13 residues in the CDR3. CDR3 loop: CASRTGVTTEAFF. For the CDR3, the DNA is TGTGCCAGCCGGACAGGGGTTACCACTGAAGCTTTCTTT.

The chain employs TRBV6-1 and TRBJ1-3; TRBD1 is a possible D gene (6 bases). V was clipped by 11 bases and J by 3 bases, with 14 bases between them. Per germline, CDR1 MNHNS and CDR2 SASEGT. The CDR3 has 13 residues. CDR3 in DNA: TGTGCCGGACGACAGGCGAGTGGAAACACCATATATTTT. Translating gives CAGRQASGNTIYF.

This chain uses TRBV7-9 with TRBJ2-7, with 10 nucleotides matching TRBD2. With 0 bases clipped from V and 4 bases from J, the junction kept 3 bases outside the gene matches. In germline, CDR1 is SEHNR, CDR2 FQNEAQ (reference sequence). This CDR3 has 15 amino acids. CDR3 in DNA: TGTGCCAGCAGCTTAGCCAGCGGGAGGGCGTACGAGCAGTACTTC. Its protein is CASSLASGRAYEQYF.

This clone was seen once. V is TRBV7-8 and J is TRBJ1-2; 8 bases agree with TRBD1. The CDR3 runs to 14 residues. With 5 bases clipped from V and 6 bases from J, the junction kept 8 bases outside the gene matches. The V gene's germline CDR1 is SGHVS and CDR2 FQNEAQ. Written as DNA, the CDR3 is TGTGCCAGCAGCCCACGACAGGGGTCCCATGGCTACACCTTC. Translated: CASSPRQGSHGYTF.

This clone was seen a handful of times. The J gene is TRBJ1-2, the V gene TRBV10-3, with 7 bases that match TRBD1. Germline V lookup: CDR1 ENHRY, CDR2 SYGVKD. CDR3 length equals 13 residues. V was pared by 7 bases and J by 8 bases, with 10 bases of the junction left unmatched. CDR3 residues: CAIKTGLFDGYTF. CDR3 bases: TGTGCCATCAAGACAGGGTTATTCGACGGCTACACCTTC.

The rearrangement uses TRBV30 and TRBJ1-2; TRBD1 matches at 11 bases. Germline V gives CDR1 GTSNPN, CDR2 SVGIG (reference sequence). The CDR3 runs to 18 residues. The ends lost 1 base at V and 4 bases at J; junction bases unmatched: 14. The DNA of the CDR3 is TGTGCCTGGAGTGGCGGGTGGACAGGGGGCGCGTCTGCCTATGGCTACACCTTC. This codes for CAWSGGWTGGASAYGYTF. The full variable domain, with the rest looked up from reference TRBV30 and TRBJ1-2, is SQTIHQWPATLVQPVGSPLSLECTVEGTSNPNLYWYRQAAGRGLQLLFYSVGIGQISSEVPQNLSASRPQDRQFILSSKKLLLSDSGFYLCAWSGGWTGGASAYGYTFGSGTRLTVV.

The chain joins TRBV4-3 to TRBJ2-3; D possibly corresponds to TRBD2 (5 bases). Germline values: CDR1 LGHNA, CDR2 YSLEER. V was pared by 4 bases and J by 1 base, with 18 bases between. The CDR3 has 17 residues. This chain's CDR3 is CASSRIKGAPGTDTQYF. CDR3 DNA sequence: TGCGCCAGCAGCCGCATAAAGGGAGCCCCAGGCACAGATACGCAGTATTTT.

CDR3 DNA: TGCGCCAGGAGAGGCGGCTACACCTTC. Protein sequence: CARRGGYTF. The rearrangement uses TRBV23-1 and TRBJ1-2, with unresolved D. TRBV23-1 is an open reading frame whose function is uncertain. Trimming took 9 bases from V and 8 from J, leaving 7 bases between them. The CDR3 is made up of 9 amino acids.

Comment on this clone: Lacking the conserved final phenylalanine or tryptophan, this CDR3 likely reflects a read error. It is unclear where the CDR3 begins or ends on the DNA, so no DNA is shown, and the CDR3 is as TCRdb lists it. This chain links TRBV7-9 with TRBJ1-2; the tabulated D call, TRBD1, remains unverified against the DNA. Germline values: CDR1 SEHNR, CDR2 FQNEAQ (reference sequence). The CDR3 contains 10 residues when both ends are counted. The CDR3 loop is CASSLETGFS.

J is TRBJ2-2 and V is TRBV11-3; 10 nucleotides agree with TRBD1. This CDR3 is built from 15 residues. V lost 7 bases, J lost 4 bases, and 6 bases stayed unmatched. The V gene's germline CDR1 is SGHNT and CDR2 YENEEA. The CDR3 loop is CASNEDRGTTGELFF. The CDR3 coding sequence is TGTGCCAGCAACGAGGACAGGGGGACCACCGGGGAGCTGTTTTTT.

The chain carries TRBV27 and TRBJ2-7, with D tentatively TRBD2 (6 bases). Between the trimmed V and J ends, which lost 6 bases and 6 bases, there was a span of 21 bases. The germline V gene encodes CDR1 MNHEY and CDR2 SMNVEV (reference sequence). CDR3 length: 15 amino acids. The CDR3 spells CASRPPGLPRGEQYF. The DNA for the CDR3 is TGTGCCAGCAGACCCCCGGGACTCCCGCGAGGCGAGCAGTACTTC.

The rearrangement joins TRBV7-2 to TRBJ2-7, with D hard to call. The CDR3 is 17 residues long. V lost 0 bases and J lost 0, with 15 bases in between. Germline V gene sequence: CDR1 SGHTA, CDR2 FQGNSA. CDR3 in DNA: TGTGCCAGCAGCTTAGCCCCCAACGCCCCGAGCTCCTACGAGCAGTACTTC. Translated, it gives CASSLAPNAPSSYEQYF.

The chain recombines TRBV5-1 with TRBJ1-5; possible D gene TRBD1, 6 bases. V dropped 4 bases and J dropped 6 bases, with 14 bases sitting between them. The length of the CDR3 is 14 residues. Germline CDR1 and CDR2: SGHRS and YFSETQ. CDR3 sequence reads: CASSENTGIQPQHF. The CDR3, as DNA: TGCGCCAGCAGCGAAAATACAGGGATTCAGCCCCAGCATTTT. Combining the CDR3 with reference TRBV5-1 and TRBJ1-5 gives the whole variable domain KAGVTQTPRYLIKTRGQQVTLSCSPISGHRSVSWYQQTPGQGLQFLFEYFSETQRNKGNFPGRFSGRQFSNSRSEMNVSTLELGDSALYLCASSENTGIQPQHFGDGTRLSIL.